The source of this TCR beta chain is a study of cytomegalovirus exposure and HLA in healthy donors. Overall study findings and caveats: Earlier analysis looked at TCR beta V segments, and most were productive about 90% or about 30% of the time. A later analysis, which compared TCR beta chains of equal frequency, found the HLA-associated ones more clonally expanded. The investigators catalogued some 150 TCR beta chains as cytomegalovirus-associated. Specificity of a few CMV-associated chains for CMV antigens was verified in vitro.

Researchers ran the PCR with 60 Vbeta and 13 Jbeta primers. TCRdb keeps only in-frame clones here, not all; method: immunoSEQ multiplex PCR. The table shows some 160,000 clones, with roughly 67% occurring only once. The germline CDR1 and CDR2 sequences are MNHEY and SVGAGI. The CDR3 has 15 residues. The V end lost 0 bases, the J end lost 5 bases, and 14 bases lay between the germline ends. Concerning this clone itself: The antigen remains unidentified.

This TCR derives from a woman aged 18-29 years in good health and CMV-seropositive. This sequence joins TRBV6-5 and TRBJ2-7, with D possibly being TRBD1 (6 bases). Sequencing was performed on PBMCs. The CDR3 DNA follows: TGTGCCAGCAGTTACTCGAGGGGGTTTCGGGACGAGCAGTACTTC. As protein: CASSYSRGFRDEQYF.